One and the same sample provided the 18 T cell receptor beta chains below, sequenced in a study of cytomegalovirus exposure and HLA in healthy donors. The PCR contained 60 Vbeta and 13 Jbeta primers. Generated by immunoSEQ multiplex PCR, the TCRdb table keeps only in-frame clones and is missing some. The sample shows more than 20,000 clones, more than 70% of them seen only once. The sample comprised PBMCs. Receptor source: a male donor in good health and CMV-seronegative.

The J gene is TRBJ2-2, the V gene TRBV9, with no clear D. V was cut by 4 bases and J by 1 base, with 11 bases left in between. Germline CDR1 is SGDLS and CDR2 is YYNGEE. This CDR3 region has 15 residues. The DNA of the CDR3 is TGTGCCAGCAGCCCCGCGCTTGAGAACACCGGGGAGCTGTTTTTT. This translates into CASSPALENTGELFF.

The chain has TRBV4-3 and TRBJ2-3, with a weak D call TRBD2 (5 bases). Trimming cost V 3 bases and J 2 bases, with 12 bases left between them. Germline V gives CDR1 LGHNA, CDR2 YSLEER. The CDR3 consists of 15 residues. This CDR3 is CASSQSGEITDTQYF. CDR3 DNA: TGCGCCAGCAGCCAGAGCGGAGAGATCACAGATACGCAGTATTTT.

V usage is TRBV7-2 and J usage is TRBJ1-5, with no clear D. Trimming took 1 base from V and 4 from J, leaving 5 bases between them. The germline V gene encodes CDR1 SGHTA and CDR2 FQGNSA. The CDR3 is made up of 13 amino acids. The CDR3 DNA reads as TGTGCCAGCAGCTTAGAACAGAATCAGCCCCAGCATTTT. This gives the protein CASSLEQNQPQHF. Full variable domain (rest looked up from reference TRBV7-2 and TRBJ1-5): GAGVSQSPSNKVTEKGKDVELRCDPISGHTALYWYRQSLGQGLEFLIYFQGNSAPDKSGLPSDRFSAERTGGSVSTLTIQRTQQEDSAVYLCASSLEQNQPQHFGDGTRLSIL.

The CDR3 sequence is CASSFTSGSYGYTF. The CDR3 nucleotides are TGTGCCAGCAGCTTTACCTCGGGTTCCTATGGCTACACCTTC. The rearrangement uses TRBV7-9 and TRBJ1-2; no clear D. Germline assignment: CDR1 SEHNR and CDR2 FQNEAQ (reference sequence). V was clipped by 3 bases and J by 4 bases, with 12 bases between them. The CDR3 has 14 residues.

The V gene is TRBV20-1, the J gene TRBJ2-1; D remains unclear. The CDR3 consists of 10 residues. Germline lookup yields CDR1 DFQATT and CDR2 SNEGSKA (reference sequence). The CDR3, as DNA: TGCAGCGGCCTCGGGAATGAGCAGTTCTTC. Translating gives CSGLGNEQFF.

The chain combines TRBV6-1 with TRBJ2-7; 8 bases map to TRBD1. The CDR3 is 14 amino acids. V shed 7 bases and J 6 bases; nucleotides not matched to a gene: 11. Germline-derived CDR1 and CDR2 are MNHNS and SASEGT. The CDR3 loop reads CASTTGQGLAEQYF. Here the CDR3 DNA reads TGTGCCAGCACCACCGGACAGGGTTTGGCCGAGCAGTACTTC.

The gene calls are TRBV7-2 and TRBJ2-1; 13 positions match TRBD2. V shed 5 bases, J shed 9 bases, and the junction held 10 bases outside the gene matches. This CDR3 spans 16 amino acids. Looked up from germline, CDR1 is SGHTA and CDR2 is FQGNSA. The CDR3 region has the DNA TGTGCCAGCAGCGCGGGACTAGCGGGGACAGGCAGTGAGCAGTTCTTC. Amino acid sequence: CASSAGLAGTGSEQFF.

The count of this clone is one. The chain combines TRBV5-1 with TRBJ2-1; D perhaps matches TRBD1 (5 bases). This CDR3 is 14 amino acids long. With 0 bases removed from V and 15 bases from J, the gap between germline ends came to 19 bases. Germline V gene sequence: CDR1 SGHRS, CDR2 YFSETQ. The CDR3, as DNA: TGCGCCAGCAGCTTGGTTTTTGGGGCGGAAAAAGGGTTCTTC. Protein product: CASSLVFGAEKGFF.

The chain carries TRBV6-4 and TRBJ2-1; 9 bases fit TRBD2. The junction had 5 bases not matched to a gene; V was cut back by 0 bases and J by 5 bases. The CDR3 runs 16 residues. Germline loops: CDR1 MRHNA, CDR2 SNTAGT. CDR3 in amino acids: CASSDSASGDHNEQFF. CDR3 DNA: TGTGCCAGCAGTGACTCGGCTAGCGGGGACCACAATGAGCAGTTCTTC.

The chain couples TRBV29-1 to TRBJ2-3; 10 nucleotides agree with TRBD2. Germline trimming cut 6 bases from V and 6 bases from J; bases unmatched to any gene: 15. The CDR3 has 16 residues. In germline, CDR1 is SQVTM, CDR2 ANQGSEA. CDR3 bases: TGCAGCGTGGATGGACTAGCGGACCCATCGCCGGATACGCAGTATTTT. Protein: CSVDGLADPSPDTQYF.

The chain is built from TRBV19 and TRBJ2-5, with D perhaps matching TRBD1 (6 bases). Germline CDR1 is LNHDA and CDR2 is SQIVND (reference sequence). The CDR3 spans 13 residues. Trimming stripped 5 bases from V and 5 bases from J, with 12 bases between. The CDR3 bases are TGTGCCAGTAGTTCACAGGGATGGGAGACCCAGTACTTC. This codes for CASSSQGWETQYF.

V usage is TRBV10-3 and J usage is TRBJ2-3, with TRBD2 matching over 9 bases. The germline gives CDR1 ENHRY, CDR2 SYGVKD. There are 14 residues in the CDR3. The V segment lost 6 bases and the J segment 3 bases; nucleotides outside the gene matches: 4. The CDR3 here is CAISPGLATDTQYF. The CDR3 nucleotides read TGTGCCATCAGCCCGGGACTAGCAACAGATACGCAGTATTTT.

The CDR3 loop reads CASSLRGLDSPHEQFF. CDR3 sequence (DNA): TGTGCCAGCAGTTTACGAGGACTAGATTCCCCCCATGAGCAGTTCTTC. This sequence joins TRBV27 and TRBJ2-1; 7 bases align to TRBD2. The germline CDR1 and CDR2 sequences are MNHEY and SMNVEV (reference sequence). This CDR3 comprises 16 residues. V trimming: 2 bases; J trimming: 8 bases; junction bases outside the gene matches: 12.

J is TRBJ2-1 and V is TRBV6-6, with TRBD2 matching 10 bases. This CDR3 is built from 14 residues. Germline CDR1 MNHNY, CDR2 SVGAGI (reference sequence). J gave up 9 bases and V 5 bases, and 7 bases lay outside the gene matches. CDR3 in amino acids: CASSGPSGRTEQFF. As DNA, the CDR3 is TGTGCCAGCAGTGGTCCTAGCGGGAGAACTGAGCAGTTCTTC.

The chain employs TRBV7-9 and TRBJ2-2; D perhaps matches TRBD2 (6 bases). Germline V gene sequence: CDR1 SEHNR, CDR2 FQNEAQ (reference sequence). The CDR3 loop spans 14 amino acids. V was clipped by 10 bases and J by 0 bases, with 12 bases between them. The CDR3: CATDGTPNTGELFF. CDR3 coding DNA: TGTGCCACCGACGGGACTCCGAACACCGGGGAGCTGTTTTTT.

The chain links TRBV4-3 to TRBJ1-6, with D unclear. This CDR3 contains 14 residues. Germline CDR1 and CDR2: LGHNA and YSLEER. Trimming cost V 2 bases and J 7 bases, with 9 bases left between them. The CDR3 spells CASSQMVENSPLHF. The CDR3 DNA reads TGCGCCAGCAGCCAAATGGTTGAGAATTCACCCCTCCACTTT.

This clone was detected only a few times. The CDR3 sequence: CASSVARQGPEAFF. In DNA form, the CDR3 reads TGTGCCAGCAGCGTAGCTAGGCAGGGTCCTGAAGCTTTCTTT. The V gene is TRBV9, the J gene TRBJ1-1; D might be TRBD1 (5 bases). Trimming left V 0 bases short and J 6 bases short, with 12 bases between. Germline lookup yields CDR1 SGDLS and CDR2 YYNGEE. The CDR3 is 14 residues long.

The chain carries TRBV5-3 and TRBJ2-3; 9 bases match TRBD2. TRBV5-3 is designated an ORF whose function remains uncertain. This CDR3 has 16 amino acids. Trimming at V came to 0 bases and at J to 5 bases, leaving 7 bases not matched to a gene. The CDR3 spells CARSLVGGGAGDTQYF. The CDR3, as DNA: TGTGCCAGAAGCTTGGTGGGCGGGGGGGCCGGAGATACGCAGTATTTT.